This is a list of T cell receptor beta chains from one sample in a study of cytomegalovirus exposure and HLA in healthy donors. TCRdb's copy holds only in-frame clones and misses some; the assay was immunoSEQ multiplex PCR. The sample has around 190,000 clones, around 85% seen once. Sequences were obtained from PBMCs. The receptors come from a man younger than 30 in good health and CMV-seropositive. The conserved cysteine and the conserved F or W are not part of the CDR3 here. The order of the fields is V gene, J gene, CDR3 protein.

V gene: TRBV19
J gene: TRBJ1-5
CDR3 protein: ASSPVGGVQRQPQH

V gene: TRBV27
J gene: TRBJ1-2
CDR3 protein: ASSSDPGYGYT

V gene: TRBV5-6
J gene: TRBJ1-1
CDR3 protein: ASSPPYLSHTEAF

V gene: TRBV2
J gene: TRBJ2-7
CDR3 protein: ASSGSYEQY

V gene: TRBV19
J gene: TRBJ1-5
CDR3 protein: ASSYPTGNQPQH

V gene: TRBV2
J gene: TRBJ2-2
CDR3 protein: ASSEMVAGELF

V gene: TRBV18
J gene: TRBJ2-7
CDR3 protein: ASSPAAGVTYEQY

V gene: TRBV30
J gene: TRBJ2-7
CDR3 protein: AWSGGTEGGGEQY

V gene: TRBV4-1
J gene: TRBJ2-1
CDR3 protein: ASSQVYLAGNNEQF

V gene: TRBV29-1
J gene: TRBJ2-7
CDR3 protein: SVETGGREQY

V gene: TRBV5-4
J gene: TRBJ1-6
CDR3 protein: ASSSGGGNSPLH

V gene: TRBV5-4
J gene: TRBJ2-1
CDR3 protein: ASRRTANTEQF

V gene: TRBV5-1
J gene: TRBJ1-4
CDR3 protein: ASSLTGDDEKLF

V gene: TRBV29-1
J gene: TRBJ1-2
CDR3 protein: SVADRAYGYT

V gene: TRBV14
J gene: TRBJ2-1
CDR3 protein: ASSLGTSGRNEQF

V gene: TRBV27
J gene: TRBJ2-7
CDR3 protein: ASSSYRERSDEQY

V gene: TRBV25-1
J gene: TRBJ2-1
CDR3 protein: ASISNTYNEQF

V gene: TRBV6-5
J gene: TRBJ2-3
CDR3 protein: ASRRDSRSDTQY

V gene: TRBV2
J gene: TRBJ2-3
CDR3 protein: ASSPWASGSTDTQY

V gene: TRBV5-4
J gene: TRBJ1-5
CDR3 protein: ASSFQGANQPQH

V gene: TRBV7-9
J gene: TRBJ2-2
CDR3 protein: ASSFAGELF

V gene: TRBV4-1
J gene: TRBJ2-7
CDR3 protein: ASSQRIRETYEQY

V gene: TRBV29-1
J gene: TRBJ2-3
CDR3 protein: SVGGLPTSTDTQY

V gene: TRBV4-2
J gene: TRBJ2-1
CDR3 protein: ASSRRLAGEGNEQF

V gene: TRBV28
J gene: TRBJ1-2
CDR3 protein: ASSLSGGERGYT

V gene: TRBV28
J gene: TRBJ2-1
CDR3 protein: ASSLGVAGGSEQF

V gene: TRBV7-7
J gene: TRBJ1-1
CDR3 protein: ASSPDRGGEAF

V gene: TRBV5-6
J gene: TRBJ2-5
CDR3 protein: ASSLTGSPETQY

V gene: TRBV6-5
J gene: TRBJ1-1
CDR3 protein: ASSTGQGAVEAF

V gene: TRBV28
J gene: TRBJ2-7
CDR3 protein: ASSSGQDISYEQY

V gene: TRBV9
J gene: TRBJ2-5
CDR3 protein: ASSARSGVETQY

V gene: TRBV13
J gene: TRBJ2-7
CDR3 protein: ASSLAAEPSYEQY

V gene: TRBV7-6
J gene: TRBJ2-3
CDR3 protein: ASSLVGTSGMGTDTQY

V gene: TRBV9
J gene: TRBJ2-3
CDR3 protein: ASSVSPGGTDTQY

V gene: TRBV7-9
J gene: TRBJ2-5
CDR3 protein: ASSQGLAGEETQY

V gene: TRBV19
J gene: TRBJ2-2
CDR3 protein: ASSIIGQGQGISTGELF

V gene: TRBV5-6
J gene: TRBJ2-7
CDR3 protein: ASSFLSGAHEQY

V gene: TRBV7-6
J gene: TRBJ2-7
CDR3 protein: ASSLRKASGRSCEQY

V gene: TRBV2
J gene: TRBJ1-5
CDR3 protein: ASSEARPDQGPQH

V gene: TRBV28
J gene: TRBJ2-5
CDR3 protein: ASSFRTSAQETQY

V gene: TRBV6-1
J gene: TRBJ2-7
CDR3 protein: ASRNRGYEQY

V gene: TRBV28
J gene: TRBJ2-5
CDR3 protein: ASSLSGTSEWETQY

V gene: TRBV5-6
J gene: TRBJ2-3
CDR3 protein: ASSSRYAEGDTQY

V gene: TRBV4-1
J gene: TRBJ1-1
CDR3 protein: ASSQRTEDTEAF

V gene: TRBV11-3
J gene: TRBJ2-7
CDR3 protein: ASSLEKGGPGSYEQY

V gene: TRBV25-1
J gene: TRBJ2-7
CDR3 protein: ASSVLLSGRIYEQY

V gene: TRBV11-2
J gene: TRBJ2-5
CDR3 protein: ASSLGAKWTESQETQY

V gene: TRBV7-6
J gene: TRBJ2-1
CDR3 protein: ASSPVPPNNEQF

V gene: TRBV5-1
J gene: TRBJ1-1
CDR3 protein: ASSLAEGTEAF

V gene: TRBV11-2
J gene: TRBJ2-2
CDR3 protein: ASSLGTSGGAGTGELF

V gene: TRBV18
J gene: TRBJ1-4
CDR3 protein: ASSRQGREKLF

V gene: TRBV7-2
J gene: TRBJ2-1
CDR3 protein: ASSLALMQVNEQF